The 10 T cell receptor beta chains below were found in one sample sequenced in a study of regulatory T cells in long-lasting Graves disease. TCR beta libraries were built with iRepertoire HTBI primers and Arm-PCR of CDR3 regions. TCRdb ran MiXCR on the multiplex PCR reads and lists one entry per CDR3 protein. The table records 250,000 to 300,000 distinct CDR3 sequences, 22% of them present only once. Time point reported: persistent/refractory GD, antithyroid drugs over 5 years with positive TRAb. The TCR library was made from RNA extracted from PBMCs. The sample consisted of peripheral blood mononuclear cells (PBMCs), taken when the disease was refractory, from a patient treated with antithyroid drugs. These receptors came from a female donor with Graves disease.

The chain combines TRBV7-3 with TRBJ2-1; 8 bases are shared with TRBD2. The CDR3 consists of 14 residues. The ends lost 5 bases at V and 2 bases at J; junction bases unmatched: 2. Germline lookup yields CDR1 SGHTA and CDR2 FQGTGA. The CDR3 here is CASSPTSAYNEQFF. The CDR3 DNA reads TGTGCCAGCAGCCCGACTAGCGCCTACAATGAGCAGTTCTTC. The full variable domain, completed using reference TRBV7-3 and TRBJ2-1, is GAGVSQTPSNKVTEKGKYVELRCDPISGHTALYWYRQSLGQGPEFLIYFQGTGAADDSGLPNDRFFAVRPEGSVSTLKIQRTERGDSAVYLCASSPTSAYNEQFFGPGTRLTVL.

This clonotype was recorded many times. This rearrangement joins TRBV2 to TRBJ1-5; the match to TRBD1 covers 7 bases. Germline V CDR1 and CDR2: SNHLY, FYNNEI. This CDR3 is built from 18 residues. With V trimmed by 6 bases and J by 3 bases, 17 bases remained unmatched. DNA of the CDR3: TGTGCCAGCAGGAAGGAACAGTGGGACAGCGTATACAATCAGCCCCAGCATTTT. Residues: CASRKEQWDSVYNQPQHF.

This clonotype was seen at least ten times. This chain uses TRBV28 with TRBJ1-6; 8 bases agree with TRBD1. The V segment lost 6 bases and the J segment 10 bases; nucleotides outside the gene matches: 8. The V gene's germline CDR1 is MDHEN and CDR2 SYDVKM. CDR3 length equals 14 residues. The CDR3 protein is CASSPGQEGSPLHF. DNA for the CDR3: TGTGCCAGCAGCCCGGGACAGGAGGGCTCACCCCTCCACTTT.

V is TRBV7-8 and J is TRBJ2-5, with 7 bases matching TRBD1. The CDR3 is made up of 12 amino acids. Germline V gene lookup returns CDR1 SGHVS and CDR2 FQNEAQ. Unmatched junction bases numbered 2, after V lost 6 bases and J lost 4 bases. CDR3 coding DNA: TGTGCCAGCAGATCAGGGGGAGAGACCCAGTACTTC. Translating it yields CASRSGGETQYF. The full variable domain, in which reference TRBV7-8 and TRBJ2-5 provide the parts outside the CDR3, is GAGVSQSPRYKVAKRGQDVALRCDPISGHVSLFWYQQALGQGPEFLTYFQNEAQLDKSGLPSDRFFAERPEGSVSTLKIQRTQQEDSAVYLCASRSGGETQYFGPGTRLLVL.

This clonotype was recorded at least ten times. The rearrangement joins TRBV28 to TRBJ1-1, with D unclear. Germline loops: CDR1 MDHEN, CDR2 SYDVKM. Trimming cost V 8 bases and J 1 base, with 8 bases left between them. The CDR3 spans 12 residues. The CDR3 sequence: CASAEQNTEAFF. The CDR3 coding sequence is TGTGCCAGCGCTGAACAGAACACTGAAGCTTTCTTT.

Ten or more counts support this clonotype. The genes are TRBV18 and TRBJ2-2; D is unresolved. Germline CDR1 reads KGHSH; CDR2 reads LQKENI. This CDR3 is built from 15 residues. V shed 2 bases and J shed 1 base, with 8 bases lying between them. As DNA, the CDR3 is TGTGCCAGCTCACCATCCTCCATGAACACCGGGGAGCTGTTTTTT. The encoded protein is CASSPSSMNTGELFF.

V usage is TRBV20-1 and J usage is TRBJ1-4; TRBD1 matches 10 bases. CDR1 is DFQATT and CDR2 is SNEGSKA in the germline V gene (reference sequence). V shed 5 bases and J 6 bases; nucleotides not matched to a gene: 6. The CDR3 runs to 14 residues. The CDR3 sequence: CSAFRTGGYEKLFF. Written as DNA, the CDR3 is TGCAGTGCTTTCCGGACAGGGGGTTATGAAAAACTGTTTTTT.

The chain couples TRBV20-1 to TRBJ2-1; TRBD2 matches 14 bases. The V and J ends lost 6 bases and 7 bases, in that order; junction bases with no gene match: 5. The CDR3 is 14 residues long. Germline CDR1 is DFQATT and CDR2 is SNEGSKA (reference sequence). CDR3 DNA: TGCAGTGCACAGGGACTAGCGGGAGTTAATGAGCAGTTCTTC. Protein sequence: CSAQGLAGVNEQFF.

J is TRBJ2-7 and V is TRBV27, with D possibly matching TRBD2 (6 bases). The germline V gene encodes CDR1 MNHEY and CDR2 SMNVEV (reference sequence). The CDR3 spans 14 residues. The germline V and J ends were trimmed by 6 bases and 6 bases, with 18 bases remaining between them. CDR3 in amino acids: CASRSAGTRSEQYF. CDR3 sequence (DNA): TGTGCCAGCAGGTCAGCCGGGACTCGGAGCGAGCAGTACTTC.

The chain carries TRBV5-4 and TRBJ2-7; TRBD1 matches 8 bases. CDR1 is SGHNT and CDR2 is YYREEE in the germline V gene (reference sequence). V lost 1 base and J lost 5; bases outside the gene matches: 8. The CDR3 length is 15 residues. The CDR3 bases are TGTGCCAGCAGCTTGCAAACAGGGGGGTTTGACGAGCAGTACTTC. Its protein product is CASSLQTGGFDEQYF.